This TCR beta chain emerged from a study of blood T cell repertoires in COVID-19. Study-level background: The origin of the acute and convalescent COVID-19 samples was the United States, Italy and Spain. Nucleic acid was either cDNA or gDNA, and it came from T cells, B-cell-depleted T cells, or PBMCs.

The V gene's germline CDR1 is MDHEN and CDR2 SYDVKM. The CDR3 runs 12 residues. V lost 6 bases and J 3 bases, leaving 8 bases between the germline ends. As handled by the study authors: Reference gene primer amplification yielded estimated nucleated cell counts. Measured with immunoSEQ multiplex PCR; TCRdb has only the in-frame clones, and not every one. For V, J and clone size, that table is used; D and trimming come from the DNA. The sample lists 150,000 to 200,000 clones, about 82% occurring once. The chain couples TRBV28 to TRBJ1-2, with no clear D. The TCR was taken from a woman aged 25-40 years with acute or convalescent COVID-19. Sequencing was carried out using peripheral blood. Here the CDR3 DNA reads TGTGCCAGCAGCTCGGGGTACTATGGCTACACCTTC. This sequence encodes CASSSGYYGYTF.